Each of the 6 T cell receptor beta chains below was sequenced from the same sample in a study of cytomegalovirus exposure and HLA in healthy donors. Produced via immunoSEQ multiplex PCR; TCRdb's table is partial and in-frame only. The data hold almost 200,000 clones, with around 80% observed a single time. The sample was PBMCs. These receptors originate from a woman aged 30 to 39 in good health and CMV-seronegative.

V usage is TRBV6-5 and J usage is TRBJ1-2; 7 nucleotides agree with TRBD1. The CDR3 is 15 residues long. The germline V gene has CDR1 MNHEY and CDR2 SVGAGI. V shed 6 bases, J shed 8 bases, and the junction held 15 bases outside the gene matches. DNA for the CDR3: TGTGCCAGCAGGCCCAAGGACAGGAATATAAACGGCTACACCTTC. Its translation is CASRPKDRNINGYTF.

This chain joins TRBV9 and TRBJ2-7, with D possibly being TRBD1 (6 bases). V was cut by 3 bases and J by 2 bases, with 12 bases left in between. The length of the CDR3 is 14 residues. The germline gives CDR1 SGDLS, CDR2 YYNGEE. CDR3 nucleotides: TGTGCCAGCAGCGCTACCCGGACAGCCTACGAGCAGTACTTC. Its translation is CASSATRTAYEQYF.

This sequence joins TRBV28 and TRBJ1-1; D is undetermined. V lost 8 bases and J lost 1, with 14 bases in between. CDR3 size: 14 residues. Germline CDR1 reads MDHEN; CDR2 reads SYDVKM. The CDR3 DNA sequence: TGTGCCAGCTCCCCGGGGAGTCCGAACACTGAAGCTTTCTTT. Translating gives CASSPGSPNTEAFF.

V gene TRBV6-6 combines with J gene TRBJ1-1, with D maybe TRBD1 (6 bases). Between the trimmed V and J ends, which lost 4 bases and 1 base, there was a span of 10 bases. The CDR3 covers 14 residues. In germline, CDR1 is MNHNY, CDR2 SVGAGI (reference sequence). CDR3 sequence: CASSLDRSNTEAFF. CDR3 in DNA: TGTGCCAGCAGTTTAGACAGGTCGAACACTGAAGCTTTCTTT.

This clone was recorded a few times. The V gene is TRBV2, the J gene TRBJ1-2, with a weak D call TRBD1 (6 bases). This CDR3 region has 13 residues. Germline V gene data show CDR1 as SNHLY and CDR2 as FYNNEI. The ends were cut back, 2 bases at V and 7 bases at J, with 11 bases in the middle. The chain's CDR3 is CASSELGTFGYTF. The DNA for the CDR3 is TGTGCCAGCAGTGAATTGGGGACATTTGGCTACACCTTC. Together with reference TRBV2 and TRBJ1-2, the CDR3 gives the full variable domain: EPEVTQTPSHQVTQMGQEVILRCVPISNHLYFYWYRQILGQKVEFLVSFYNNEISEKSEIFDDQFSVERPDGSNFTLKIRSTKLEDSAMYFCASSELGTFGYTFGSGTRLTVV.

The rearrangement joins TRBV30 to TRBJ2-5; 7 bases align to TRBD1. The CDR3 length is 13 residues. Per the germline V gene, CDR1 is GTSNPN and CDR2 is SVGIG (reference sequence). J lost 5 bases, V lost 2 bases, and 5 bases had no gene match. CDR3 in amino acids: CAWSKGAQETQYF. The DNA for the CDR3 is TGTGCCTGGAGTAAGGGGGCGCAGGAGACCCAGTACTTC.